This T cell receptor beta chain appears in the sequencing data of a study of CD8 T cells in Susac syndrome. Points from the study as a whole: In its TCR sequencing and HLA analysis, the study acknowledged that the number of individuals was relatively small.

As controls, healthy donors matched for age and sex were used. The CD8+ and CD4+ T cells were negatively isolated, with the TEMRA cells enriched by FACS. This clonotype appeared a single time. Its antigen is undetermined. Trimming took 8 bases from V and 4 from J, leaving 21 bases between them. The CDR3 covers 15 residues. Germline V gene lookup returns CDR1 DFQATT and CDR2 SNEGSKA (reference sequence). cDNA came from roughly 0.5 to 1 ug RNA primed by random hexamers. Across 54 Vbeta and 13 Jbeta, immunoSEQ multiplex PCR amplified TCR beta CDR3. A single record per CDR3 protein comes from TCRdb applying MiXCR to the immunoSEQ multiplex PCR reads. The repertoire holds 130,000 to 150,000 distinct CDR3 sequences, with 94% as singletons.

The source material was CD8+ T cells from PBMCs. This chain uses TRBV20-1 with TRBJ2-1; TRBD1 is a possible D gene (6 bases). The sequence derives from a human donor in good health. CDR3 bases: TGCAGTCAATGTTTAGACCAGGGGTCTTACAATGAGCAGTTCTTC. The encoded protein is CSQCLDQGSYNEQFF.